This T cell receptor (beta chain) is from a study of blood T cell repertoires in COVID-19. Across the whole study: PBMCs, B-cell-depleted T cells, or T cells provided the cDNA or gDNA that made up the material.

Original analysis: Cell counts per sample came from amplifying reference gene primers. The table came from immunoSEQ multiplex PCR; TCRdb's copy has only in-frame clones and leaves some out. The DNA was the basis for D and trimming; V, J and clone size are from that table. The sample has roughly 250,000 clones, about 89% seen once. The study drew participants aged about 18 to 89 years from roughly 25 US areas. Germline V gives CDR1 SNHLY, CDR2 FYNNEI. The CDR3 contains 12 residues. The V end lost 8 bases, the J end lost 6 bases, and 13 bases lay between the germline ends. Input material: PBMCs or T cells enriched from blood (not recorded which). This receptor was identified in a human donor in a cohort exposed to, infected with or recovered from COVID-19 (not recorded which). The donor label of this sample is uncertain. The gene calls are TRBV2 and TRBJ1-1, with no clear D. CDR3 nucleotides: TGTGCCAGCGGAACAGTCTCCGCTGAAGCTTTCTTT. It is translated as CASGTVSAEAFF.